The rows below give T cell receptor beta chains drawn from one sample of a study of blood T cell repertoires in COVID-19. Assay used: immunoSEQ multiplex PCR; TCRdb lists only in-frame clones, some missing. The sample holds about 70,000 clones, approximately 92% seen once. Sequenced input: peripheral blood. These receptors all stem from a man aged 50-60 years with acute or convalescent COVID-19. Both conserved end residues are trimmed from each CDR3. For some rows the clone size is stated as once, few or many, or as a class when expanded; others skip it.

len	abundance	v_gene	j_gene	CDR3aa
13	-	TRBV9	TRBJ2-7	ASSAGLAGVGEQY
13	-	TRBV12-1	TRBJ2-1	ASSFATGLAVEQF
13	-	TRBV6-5	TRBJ2-7	ASSPDRGSYYEQY
14	-	TRBV5-6	TRBJ1-6	ASSGTGGWGNSPLH
13	once	TRBV4-3	TRBJ2-5	ASSQDPDRGQTQY
13	-	TRBV7-2	TRBJ1-2	ASSLNPGPNYGYT
12	-	TRBV18	TRBJ1-5	ASSPTYSNQPQH
13	-	TRBV2	TRBJ2-3	ASSVDYSSTDTQY
12	-	TRBV5-6	TRBJ2-3	ASSLRTGSDTQY
14	-	TRBV5-4	TRBJ1-2	ASSGPGTDTNYGYT
11	-	TRBV4-3	TRBJ2-1	ASSQDRSNEQF
16	few	TRBV5-6	TRBJ1-2	ASSLAGTGNPSGYGYT
14	-	TRBV11-2	TRBJ2-3	ASSLAPERTTDTQY
15	-	TRBV5-1	TRBJ2-1	ASSLARLAGAYNEQF
12	-	TRBV24-1	TRBJ1-2	ATSDPQIRYGYT
13	few	TRBV6-2/TRBV6-3	TRBJ2-1	ASSSGGEGSYEQF
10	-	TRBV12-3/TRBV12-4	TRBJ2-5	ASSPYLKTQY
12	-	TRBV27	TRBJ1-6	ASSLPGHGSPLH
13	-	TRBV24-1	TRBJ2-1	ATSDPPGRASEQF
14	-	TRBV7-3	TRBJ2-3	ASSFWGGVGADTQY
17	-	TRBV15	TRBJ2-2	ATSRGTGTEGWGTGELF
13	-	TRBV11-3	TRBJ2-5	ASSLGTGGQETQY
14	-	TRBV18	TRBJ2-1	ASSPPRTSDYNEQF
13	-	TRBV7-9	TRBJ2-7	ASSLAVLASYEQY
12	-	TRBV6-6	TRBJ1-5	ASSPGQGVQPQH
16	few	TRBV5-1	TRBJ1-1	ASSLFPKPTGGETEAF
10	-	TRBV6-5	TRBJ1-1	ASARTGYEAF
16	-	TRBV28	TRBJ2-5	ASNGYMNWREPLETQY
13	-	TRBV18	TRBJ2-1	ASSGLLATRSEQF
12	-	TRBV30	TRBJ1-5	AWNPGHGNQPQH
11	-	TRBV13	TRBJ2-1	ASRSGSLDEQF
14	-	TRBV5-6	TRBJ2-1	ASSLGIGLVNNEQF
15	-	TRBV14	TRBJ2-3	ASSKLTGQGVPDTQY
12	-	TRBV28	TRBJ2-3	ASSTSGGTDTQY
12	-	TRBV29-1	TRBJ1-2	SVEVRTTNYGYT
9	once	TRBV11-2	TRBJ1-2	ASSQNYGYT
12	-	TRBV3-1/TRBV3-2	TRBJ2-4	ASSHPTGENIQY
14	-	TRBV18	TRBJ2-3	ASSPLPSRVSDTQY
8	-	TRBV29-1	TRBJ1-2	SVKQDGYT
11	-	TRBV11-3	TRBJ1-3	ASQTASGNTIY
17	-	TRBV19	TRBJ2-7	ASSIGHALAGEYGYEQY
13	-	TRBV29-1	TRBJ2-5	SGQEHSGTEETQY
14	-	TRBV29-1	TRBJ2-4	SVEDLRGAAKNIQY
14	-	TRBV3-1/TRBV3-2	TRBJ2-1	ASSRGLAHYRVRQF
13	-	TRBV30	TRBJ1-1	ACLRVRAPTTEAF
16	-	TRBV21-1	TRBJ2-2	ASSKVWDREKTGGELF
12	-	TRBV6-5	TRBJ1-2	ASTTGDRMGGYT
12	-	TRBV29-1	TRBJ2-3	SVGGLASPDTQY
13	few	TRBV4-2	TRBJ1-1	ASSPPGIGPTEAF
14	-	TRBV6-5	TRBJ2-1	ASSYNGLPRGDEQF
11	-	TRBV12-5	TRBJ1-2	ASSGGPLYGYT
16	-	TRBV23-1	TRBJ2-3	ASKKPSGGFISTDTQY
11	once	TRBV6-2/TRBV6-3	TRBJ2-7	ASSYVREGEQY
13	-	TRBV6-5	TRBJ2-7	ASSYSASGSYEQY
13	-	TRBV6-5	TRBJ1-2	ASRGTIELNYGYT
9	-	TRBV28	TRBJ1-3	ASTPGGTIY
13	-	TRBV25-1	TRBJ2-1	ASSGRTSGSNEQF
10	-	TRBV29-1	TRBJ1-3	SVRGAGNTIY